The 6 T cell receptor beta chains presented below share a single source sample, sequenced in a study of CD8+CD57+ T cells in acquired aplastic anemia. It was genomic DNA that served as the template for profiling TCR beta VDJ and CDR3. TCRdb passed the reads through MiXCR, listing each CDR3 protein once. The table includes some 190,000 distinct CDR3 sequences, less than 55% detected once. Sample: sorted CD4+, CD8+, or CD8+CD57+ T cells (not recorded which) from PBMCs. These receptors all come from a human donor in good health.

This chain connects TRBV2 to TRBJ1-6, with a tentative D call TRBD1 (6 bases). Trimming cost V 6 bases and J 5 bases, with 11 bases left between them. Germline V lookup: CDR1 SNHLY, CDR2 FYNNEI. This CDR3 has 14 amino acids. CDR3 region: CASRGRGNNSPLHF. CDR3 DNA sequence: TGTGCCAGCAGAGGGAGGGGGAATAATTCACCCCTCCACTTT.

In its sample, this clonotype was seen many times. The chain's CDR3 is CASSISRTGSRGETQYF. CDR3 coding DNA: TGTGCCAGTAGTATTTCGAGGACAGGGAGCAGGGGAGAGACCCAGTACTTC. The genes are TRBV19 and TRBJ2-5; 8 bases map to TRBD1. The trim removed 3 bases at V and 4 bases at J, leaving 13 bases unmatched. CDR1 and CDR2 from the germline V gene are LNHDA and SQIVND (reference sequence). The CDR3 consists of 17 residues.

This clonotype was seen only a few times. The CDR3 DNA sequence: TGCAGTGCTGGACTAGCGGGAGGGCGGGGATACGAGCAGTACTTC. Protein product: CSAGLAGGRGYEQYF. The chain couples TRBV20-1 to TRBJ2-7, with 15 bases lining up with TRBD2. In germline, CDR1 is DFQATT, CDR2 SNEGSKA (reference sequence). This CDR3 has 15 amino acids. The trim removed 5 bases at V and 4 bases at J, leaving 6 bases unmatched.

The rearrangement joins TRBV7-2 to TRBJ2-5; D possibly uses TRBD1 or TRBD2 (6 bases each). The CDR3 loop spans 16 amino acids. Trimming took off 5 bases at V and 2 bases at J, with 18 bases between the two ends. Germline V lookup: CDR1 SGHTA, CDR2 FQGNSA. The CDR3 reads CASSQEIGGFQETQYF. The CDR3 DNA follows: TGTGCCAGCAGCCAAGAGATCGGGGGCTTTCAAGAGACCCAGTACTTC.

The chain couples TRBV19 to TRBJ1-1; the D is unclear. Per the germline V gene, CDR1 is LNHDA and CDR2 is SQIVND (reference sequence). Trimming cost V 9 bases and J 0 bases, with 11 bases left between them. The CDR3 extends over 13 amino acids. The CDR3 DNA follows: TGTGCCAGCTCCCAGGCCATGAACACTGAAGCTTTCTTT. It encodes CASSQAMNTEAFF.

V usage is TRBV29-1 and J usage is TRBJ2-5; TRBD2 agrees at 7 bases. The germline gives CDR1 SQVTM, CDR2 ANQGSEA. This CDR3 is built from 15 residues. DNA of the CDR3: TGCAGTGCTAGTACCAGCGGGACTAAACAAGAGACCCAGTACTTC. It yields the protein CSASTSGTKQETQYF.